The entry that follows covers one T cell receptor beta chain sequence. Germline V CDR1 and CDR2: LNHDA, SQIVND (reference sequence). The CDR3 covers 14 residues. Unmatched junction bases numbered 4, after V lost 5 bases and J lost 6 bases. Assay used: immunoSEQ multiplex PCR; TCRdb lists only in-frame clones, some missing. The data show about 69,000 clones, over 80% seen once. These data belong to a study of technical replicates of blood from a few donors. This chain joins TRBV19 and TRBJ2-5; 12 bases fit TRBD1. This clonotype originated in a human donor in good health. Some clones in this sample may be carry-over from other donors' samples. Sequencing was carried out using PBMCs. The CDR3 here is CASSPGQGAKTQYF. The CDR3 DNA is TGTGCCAGTAGTCCGGGACAGGGGGCGAAGACCCAGTACTTC.